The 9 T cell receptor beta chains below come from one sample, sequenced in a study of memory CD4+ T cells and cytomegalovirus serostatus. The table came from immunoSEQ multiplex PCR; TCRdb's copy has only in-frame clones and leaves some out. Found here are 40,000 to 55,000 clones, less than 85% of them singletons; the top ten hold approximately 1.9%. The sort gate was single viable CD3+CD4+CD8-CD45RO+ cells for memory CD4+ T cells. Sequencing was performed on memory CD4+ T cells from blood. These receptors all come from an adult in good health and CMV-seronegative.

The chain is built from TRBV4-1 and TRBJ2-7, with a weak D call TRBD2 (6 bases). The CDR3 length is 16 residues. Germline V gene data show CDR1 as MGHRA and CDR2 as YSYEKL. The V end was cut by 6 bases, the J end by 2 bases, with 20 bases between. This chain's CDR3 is CASSQSREVSTYEQYF. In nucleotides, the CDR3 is TGCGCCAGCAGTCAGAGCAGGGAGGTGTCGACCTACGAGCAGTACTTC.

The DNA for the CDR3 is TGTGCCAGCAGCTCCCCTGAACGGGACTACAATGAGCAGTTCTTC. It specifies CASSSPERDYNEQFF. The chain has TRBV7-9 and TRBJ2-1, with D possibly being TRBD2 (5 bases). Germline lookup yields CDR1 SEHNR and CDR2 FQNEAQ (reference sequence). V was clipped by 4 bases and J by 3 bases, with 13 bases between them. The CDR3 is 15 residues long.

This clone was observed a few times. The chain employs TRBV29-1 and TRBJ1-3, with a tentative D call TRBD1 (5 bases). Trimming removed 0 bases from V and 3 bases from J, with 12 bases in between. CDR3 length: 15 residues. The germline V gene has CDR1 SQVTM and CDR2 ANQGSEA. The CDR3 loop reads CSVEDPRVDGNTIYF. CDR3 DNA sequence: TGCAGCGTTGAAGACCCCAGGGTAGATGGAAACACCATATATTTT.

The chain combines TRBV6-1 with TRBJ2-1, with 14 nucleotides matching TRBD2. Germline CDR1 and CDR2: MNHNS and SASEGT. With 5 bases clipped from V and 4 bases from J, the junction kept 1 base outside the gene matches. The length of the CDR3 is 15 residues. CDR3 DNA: TGTGCCAGCAGTAGGACTAGCGGGGGGTACAATGAGCAGTTCTTC. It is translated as CASSRTSGGYNEQFF.

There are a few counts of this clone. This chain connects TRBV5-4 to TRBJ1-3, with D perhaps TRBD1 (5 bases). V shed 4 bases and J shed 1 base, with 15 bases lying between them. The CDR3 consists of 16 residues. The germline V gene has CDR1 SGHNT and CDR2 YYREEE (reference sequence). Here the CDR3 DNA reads TGTGCCAGCAGCCCCGGGACGGATCCGTCTGGAAACACCATATATTTT. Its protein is CASSPGTDPSGNTIYF.

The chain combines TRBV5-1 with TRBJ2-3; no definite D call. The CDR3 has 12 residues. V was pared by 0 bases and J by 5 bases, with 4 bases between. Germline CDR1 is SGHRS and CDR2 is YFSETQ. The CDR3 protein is CASSLGRDTQYF. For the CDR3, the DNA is TGCGCCAGCAGCTTGGGTCGAGATACGCAGTATTTT. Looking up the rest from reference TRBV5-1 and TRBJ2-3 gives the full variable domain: KAGVTQTPRYLIKTRGQQVTLSCSPISGHRSVSWYQQTPGQGLQFLFEYFSETQRNKGNFPGRFSGRQFSNSRSEMNVSTLELGDSALYLCASSLGRDTQYFGPGTRLTVL.

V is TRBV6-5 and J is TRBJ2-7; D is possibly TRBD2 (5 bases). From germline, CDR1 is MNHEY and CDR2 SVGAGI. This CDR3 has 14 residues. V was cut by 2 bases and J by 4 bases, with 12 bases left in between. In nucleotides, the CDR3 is TGTGCCAGCAGTTACCGGGGTTTCCTATACGAGCAGTACTTC. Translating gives CASSYRGFLYEQYF.

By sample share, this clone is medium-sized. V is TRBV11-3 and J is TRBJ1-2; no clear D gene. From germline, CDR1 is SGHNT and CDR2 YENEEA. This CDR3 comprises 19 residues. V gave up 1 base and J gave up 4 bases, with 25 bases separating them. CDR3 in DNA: TGTGCCAGCAGCTTAGGTCGTACTGTCCCATTAGCGAGGGTCTATGGCTACACCTTC. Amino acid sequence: CASSLGRTVPLARVYGYTF. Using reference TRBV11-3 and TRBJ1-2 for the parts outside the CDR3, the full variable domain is EAGVVQSPRYKIIEKKQPVAFWCNPISGHNTLYWYLQNLGQGPELLIRYENEEAVDDSQLPKDRFSAERLKGVDSTLKIQPAELGDSAVYLCASSLGRTVPLARVYGYTFGSGTRLTVV.

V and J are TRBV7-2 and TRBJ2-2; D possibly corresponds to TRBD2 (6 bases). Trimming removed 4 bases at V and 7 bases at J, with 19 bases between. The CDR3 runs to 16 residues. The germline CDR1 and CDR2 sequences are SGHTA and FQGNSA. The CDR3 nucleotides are TGTGCCAGCAGCTCATACACCAGCGGGTGGGGCGGGGAGCTGTTTTTT. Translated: CASSSYTSGWGGELFF.